Presented here are 10 T cell receptor beta chains from one specimen sequenced in a study of T cells in women clearing cervical HPV infection. Assay: immunoSEQ multiplex PCR; the TCRdb copy retains only in-frame clones and omits some. The data show under 45,000 clones, and the top ten clones hold around 5%. Sequenced input: blood buffy coat. The receptors stem from a woman aged 18-70 years with a cervical HPV16 infection that either progressed to CIN3+ or cleared (not recorded which).

Details on this clone: The DNA ends 3 residues before the CDR3 does, and the rest of the CDR3 is filled in from the germline J gene. This chain links TRBV19 with TRBJ1-1; perhaps TRBD1 as D (6 bases). This CDR3 region has 13 residues. Germline CDR1 and CDR2: LNHDA and SQIVND (reference sequence). V shed 4 bases and J shed 1 base, with 7 bases lying between them. CDR3: CASSRQANTEAFF. Incomplete CDR3 DNA: TGTGCCAGTAGTAGACAGGCGAACACTGAA.

Points on this clone: The read terminates 3 residues ahead of where the CDR3 ends, so the germline J gene completes it. V and J are TRBV9 and TRBJ2-3; no reliable D call. The CDR3 contains 14 residues. The V gene's germline CDR1 is SGDLS and CDR2 YYNGEE. Trimming pared 0 bases from V and 3 bases from J, leaving 8 bases between. The CDR3: CASSVAGSTDTQYF. The CDR3 bases that were read are TGTGCCAGCAGCGTAGCGGGTAGTACAGATACG.

A remark on this clone: Sequencing ends 3 residues short of the CDR3 end; the germline J gene provides the rest. The chain links TRBV7-9 to TRBJ2-5; perhaps TRBD1 as D (6 bases). The ends were cut back, 4 bases at V and 0 bases at J, with 9 bases in the middle. This CDR3 is built from 14 residues. From germline, CDR1 is SEHNR and CDR2 FQNEAQ (reference sequence). CDR3 loop: CASSSGQYQETQYF. The part of the CDR3 DNA that was read is TGTGCCAGCAGCTCTGGACAGTACCAAGAGACC.

As for this clone: The read terminates 3 residues before the CDR3 end, so the remaining end is supplied by the germline J gene. The chain uses TRBV20-1 and TRBJ2-5; 12 bases align to TRBD2. This CDR3 spans 13 amino acids. Germline values: CDR1 DFQATT, CDR2 SNEGSKA (reference sequence). Losses at the gene ends were 4 bases for V and 4 bases for J; bases not matched to a gene: 1. Incomplete CDR3 DNA: TGCAGTGCTACTAGCGGGGGGGCAGAGACC. It is translated as CSATSGGAET. The entire CDR3 sequence reads CSATSGGAETQYF.

On this clone itself: The read finishes 3 residues shy of the CDR3 end, and the germline J gene is used to complete it. The V and J genes are TRBV20-1 and TRBJ1-6; D remains unclear. Trimming stripped 3 bases from V and 10 bases from J, with 19 bases between. The CDR3 length is 15 residues. The germline gives CDR1 DFQATT, CDR2 SNEGSKA (reference sequence). CDR3 protein: CSARRVSETGSPLHF. Partial CDR3 DNA: TGCAGTGCTAGGCGCGTCTCAGAGACCGGGTCACCC.

With regard to this clone: Read coverage stops 3 residues before the CDR3 terminus; the germline J gene supplies the remainder. This rearrangement joins TRBV20-1 to TRBJ1-3; TRBD1 agrees at 7 bases. Germline assignment: CDR1 DFQATT and CDR2 SNEGSKA (reference sequence). Germline trimming cut 1 base from V and 0 bases from J; bases unmatched to any gene: 3. This CDR3 is 15 amino acids long. CDR3 DNA, as far as it was read: TGCAGTGCTAGAGGGCGACAGGGCTCTGGAAACACC. It yields the protein CSARGRQGSGNT. The whole CDR3 sequence is CSARGRQGSGNTIYF.

A note on this clone: Read sequence stops 3 residues before the CDR3 end, and the germline J gene provides the missing end. The rearrangement links TRBV23-1 to TRBJ1-5; 8 bases are a match to TRBD1. TRBV23-1 is recorded as an ORF, its role being uncertain. Trimming took 7 bases from V and 5 from J; bases not matched to a gene: 10. The CDR3 sequence is 15 residues long. The CDR3 protein is CASNYSAGGDQPQHF. The covered CDR3 bases are TGCGCCAGCAATTACTCTGCAGGGGGCGATCAGCCC.

Of note for this clone: The read gets to within 3 residues of the CDR3 end, and the germline J gene fills in the rest. The J gene is TRBJ2-2, the V gene TRBV19, with D uncertain. Germline assignment: CDR1 LNHDA and CDR2 SQIVND (reference sequence). V was pared by 4 bases and J by 7 bases, with 10 bases between. The CDR3 spans 13 residues. CDR3: CASSTHGFGELFF. CDR3 DNA, as far as it was read: TGTGCCAGTAGTACCCACGGGTTCGGGGAG.

Of note for this clone: The CDR3 end is not reached by the read, which stops 3 residues before it; the germline J gene fills it in. This chain joins TRBV4-2 and TRBJ1-2; 9 bases agree with TRBD1. This CDR3 is 16 amino acids long. Germline V gives CDR1 LGHNA, CDR2 YNFKEQ. The junction had 10 bases not matched to a gene; V was cut back by 4 bases and J by 4 bases. CDR3 region: CASSPTATGGSYGYTF. CDR3 DNA (partial): TGTGCCAGCAGCCCCACGGCAACAGGGGGCAGCTATGGC.

About this clone: The observed sequence ends 3 residues before the CDR3 terminus, with the missing tail filled in from the germline J gene. The chain has TRBV11-3 and TRBJ2-5; 10 nucleotides agree with TRBD2. The CDR3 is made up of 15 amino acids. The germline CDR1 and CDR2 sequences are SGHNT and YENEEA. With 6 bases clipped from V and 5 bases from J, the junction kept 9 bases outside the gene matches. The sequenced part of the CDR3 DNA is TGTGCCAGCAGTCAACCAGCGGGGGGGGTCGAGACC. Protein sequence: CASSQPAGGVET. The whole CDR3 is CASSQPAGGVETQYF.